Presented here are 19 T cell receptor beta chains from one specimen sequenced in a study of CD4 T cells in relation to SARS-CoV-2 and coronaviruses. Assay used: immunoSEQ multiplex PCR; TCRdb lists only in-frame clones, some missing. Seen here are roughly 28,000 clones, roughly 73% observed once, and the top ten hold 20% to 25%. For these TCRs, the target antigens are not known. Before the COVID-19 pandemic, during about 2010-2018, CD4+ T cells were taken from unexposed donors. Isolation of CD4+ T cells took place after 10 days in culture. The sequenced material came from CD4+ T cells from PBMCs, cultured in vitro. These receptors were collected from a human donor in good health.

The rearrangement joins TRBV7-6 to TRBJ2-1; 11 bases fit TRBD2. V lost 6 bases and J lost 7; bases outside the gene matches: 8. CDR1 and CDR2 (germline): SGHVS, FNYEAQ. This CDR3 has 15 residues. DNA of the CDR3: TGTGCCAGCAGTAGCTCCGGGACTAGCGGAAATGAGCAGTTCTTC. It translates to CASSSSGTSGNEQFF.

The V gene is TRBV10-3, the J gene TRBJ1-1; 8 nucleotides match TRBD1. CDR1 and CDR2 (germline): ENHRY, SYGVKD. This CDR3 has 13 amino acids. Trimming at V came to 7 bases and at J to 2 bases, leaving 3 bases not matched to a gene. The CDR3 DNA follows: TGTGCCATCACCGGACAGGGAAACACTGAAGCTTTCTTT. Translating gives CAITGQGNTEAFF.

The chain employs TRBV4-1 and TRBJ2-4; TRBD1 matches 7 bases. The CDR3 runs to 12 residues. With V trimmed by 3 bases and J by 11 bases, 4 bases remained unmatched. The germline V gene encodes CDR1 MGHRA and CDR2 YSYEKL. The CDR3 coding sequence is TGCGCCAGCAGCCACGTTGGACAGGTTCAGTACTTC. It specifies CASSHVGQVQYF.

The rearrangement uses TRBV12-3 or TRBV12-4 and TRBJ2-3; tentative D call: TRBD1 (6 bases). The CDR3 is 12 amino acids. Between the trimmed V and J ends, which lost 7 bases and 6 bases, there was a span of 11 bases. The DNA for the CDR3 is TGTGCCAGCACTTTCACAGGGGATACGCAGTATTTT. This codes for CASTFTGDTQYF.

In this sample, this clone turned up once. The chain carries TRBV30 and TRBJ2-3; D is uncertain. Germline V CDR1 and CDR2: GTSNPN, SVGIG (reference sequence). The V end lost 3 bases, the J end lost 3 bases, and 13 bases lay between the germline ends. CDR3 length: 14 amino acids. The CDR3 loop reads CAWSRKQKTDTQYF. CDR3 in DNA: TGTGCCTGGAGCCGCAAACAGAAAACAGATACGCAGTATTTT.

The chain is built from TRBV5-6 and TRBJ2-1, with a possible D match to TRBD2 (5 bases). Per the germline V gene, CDR1 is SGHDT and CDR2 is YYEEEE. This CDR3 spans 13 amino acids. V dropped 4 bases and J dropped 8 bases, with 13 bases sitting between them. DNA of the CDR3: TGTGCCAGCAGCCTTTGGACTGGTTATGAGCAGTTCTTC. Translation: CASSLWTGYEQFF.

The rearrangement joins TRBV11-2 to TRBJ1-2; D unclear. This CDR3 has 14 residues. Germline CDR1 reads SGHAT; CDR2 reads FQNNGV. V shed 4 bases and J shed 4 bases, with 13 bases lying between them. This CDR3 is CASSSPGRFYGYTF. The CDR3 DNA reads TGTGCCAGCAGCTCCCCCGGACGGTTCTATGGCTACACCTTC.

V is TRBV18 and J is TRBJ2-3, with D possibly being TRBD2 (6 bases). This CDR3 is built from 16 residues. V shed 0 bases and J shed 2 bases, with 12 bases lying between them. The germline V gene has CDR1 KGHSH and CDR2 LQKENI. CDR3 loop: CASSPPVRGNTDTQYF. The CDR3 DNA reads TGTGCCAGCTCACCACCGGTGCGGGGAAACACAGATACGCAGTATTTT.

This chain links TRBV12-3 or TRBV12-4 with TRBJ2-3; D ambiguous. The CDR3 contains 12 residues. Trimming took 6 bases from V and 8 from J, leaving 12 bases between them. In DNA form, the CDR3 reads TGTGCCAGCAGCATAAAGGTCGGTACGCAGTATTTT. Its translation: CASSIKVGTQYF.

As DNA, the CDR3 is TGCGCCAGCAGCGACAAGGGTACTAGCACAGATACGCAGTATTTT. Its protein product is CASSDKGTSTDTQYF. The gene calls are TRBV4-3 and TRBJ2-3; D gene ambiguous. Trimming stripped 5 bases from V and 0 bases from J, with 12 bases between. The CDR3 loop spans 15 amino acids. Germline-derived CDR1 and CDR2 are LGHNA and YSLEER.

The chain combines TRBV5-1 with TRBJ1-1; D not resolved. The CDR3 runs 13 residues. From germline, CDR1 is SGHRS and CDR2 YFSETQ. Trimming took off 1 base at V and 5 bases at J, with 9 bases between the two ends. CDR3 sequence reads: CASSLRVMTEAFF. In DNA, the CDR3 is TGCGCCAGCAGCTTGCGGGTAATGACTGAAGCTTTCTTT.

V usage is TRBV11-2 and J usage is TRBJ1-2; a possible D gene is TRBD1 (5 bases). Germline V gene data show CDR1 as SGHAT and CDR2 as FQNNGV. The CDR3 consists of 16 residues. The V end lost 4 bases, the J end lost 5 bases, and 20 bases lay between the germline ends. CDR3 DNA sequence: TGTGCCAGCAGCTCTATAAGACAGTCCATGGGGTATGGCTACACCTTC. Amino acid sequence: CASSSIRQSMGYGYTF. The full variable domain, in which reference TRBV11-2 and TRBJ1-2 provide the parts outside the CDR3, is EAGVAQSPRYKIIEKRQSVAFWCNPISGHATLYWYQQILGQGPKLLIQFQNNGVVDDSQLPKDRFSAERLKGVDSTLKIQPAKLEDSAVYLCASSSIRQSMGYGYTFGSGTRLTVV.

The rearrangement uses TRBV19 and TRBJ2-6, with 7 positions matching TRBD1. From germline, CDR1 is LNHDA and CDR2 SQIVND (reference sequence). CDR3 length equals 17 residues. The trim removed 3 bases at V and 0 bases at J, leaving 5 bases unmatched. The DNA of the CDR3 is TGTGCCAGTAGTATGACAGGGAGCCACTCTGGGGCCAACGTCCTGACTTTC. This encodes CASSMTGSHSGANVLTF.

The chain recombines TRBV7-2 with TRBJ2-1, with a tentative D call TRBD2 (5 bases). From germline, CDR1 is SGHTA and CDR2 FQGNSA. Trimming removed 5 bases from V and 0 bases from J, with 14 bases in between. The CDR3 is 16 amino acids. Written as DNA, the CDR3 is TGTGCCAGCAGCCCGTACCGCCGGGGCTCCTACAATGAGCAGTTCTTC. This encodes CASSPYRRGSYNEQFF.

V gene TRBV5-1 combines with J gene TRBJ1-5; D call uncertain. The germline CDR1 and CDR2 sequences are SGHRS and YFSETQ. V was trimmed by 0 bases and J by 5 bases, leaving 6 bases between them. The CDR3 is made up of 13 amino acids. The CDR3 DNA reads TGCGCCAGCAGCTTGGGACGGGATCAGCCCCAGCATTTT. Translated, it gives CASSLGRDQPQHF.

The table lists this clone with a count of one. The rearrangement joins TRBV15 to TRBJ1-1; the match to TRBD1 covers 9 bases. The CDR3 contains 13 residues. The J segment lost 10 bases and the V segment lost 5 bases, leaving 8 bases of the junction unmatched. Germline V gene sequence: CDR1 LNHNV, CDR2 YYDKDF (reference sequence). DNA of the CDR3: TGTGCCACCAGCGGCGACAGGGGGGATAGAGCTTTCTTT. Its translation is CATSGDRGDRAFF.

This rearrangement joins TRBV4-1 to TRBJ2-1; 10 bases fit TRBD2. The CDR3 runs 18 residues. J was trimmed by 4 bases and V by 0 bases; bases with no gene match: 9. The germline V gene encodes CDR1 MGHRA and CDR2 YSYEKL. CDR3 region: CASSQEDTSGIRYNEQFF. As DNA, the CDR3 is TGCGCCAGCAGCCAAGAAGATACTAGCGGGATTCGTTACAATGAGCAGTTCTTC.

This chain uses TRBV13 with TRBJ2-1; 11 nucleotides line up with TRBD2. Unmatched junction bases numbered 15, after V lost 5 bases and J lost 0 bases. Germline V gives CDR1 PRHDT, CDR2 FYEKMQ (reference sequence). The CDR3 contains 20 residues. CDR3 nucleotide sequence: TGTGCCAGCAGCCCCCAAGCGGGACTAGCGGAAGGGAGCTCCTACAATGAGCAGTTCTTC. It yields the protein CASSPQAGLAEGSSYNEQFF.

The V and J genes are TRBV6-6 and TRBJ1-5, with 9 bases matching TRBD1. Germline trimming cut 2 bases from V and 1 base from J; bases unmatched to any gene: 0. Germline CDR1 is MNHNY and CDR2 is SVGAGI (reference sequence). The CDR3 contains 15 residues. CDR3: CASSYTGGSNQPQHF. The DNA of the CDR3 is TGTGCCAGCAGTTACACAGGGGGCAGCAATCAGCCCCAGCATTTT.